The TCR beta chain under discussion was sequenced for a study of T cell responses to AZD1222 COVID-19 vaccine. Whole-study results and caveats: Most donors were white British and more were female, and clonal diversity was possibly underestimated.

Some clones are missing from TCRdb's copy, which holds only in-frame ones; the method was immunoSEQ multiplex PCR. The table shows more than 50,000 clones, with roughly 90% occurring only once. This clone was detected a few times. What it recognizes is unknown. The CDR3 has 17 residues. V was cut by 5 bases and J by 1 base, with 20 bases left in between. Germline lookup yields CDR1 SGHAT and CDR2 FQNNGV. The origin of this receptor is an adult in good health. This rearrangement joins TRBV11-2 to TRBJ1-1; D is unresolved. The material sequenced was peripheral blood, taken on day 0 of AZD1222 vaccination. CDR3: CASSPRRVLMKNTEAFF. The CDR3 DNA is TGTGCCAGCAGCCCCAGGAGGGTCCTGATGAAGAACACTGAAGCTTTCTTT.